The 9 T cell receptor beta chains listed next were all sequenced from one sample in a study of cytomegalovirus exposure and HLA in healthy donors. Sequencing was performed with immunoSEQ multiplex PCR; in TCRdb, only in-frame clones are kept and a portion is missing. The sample records some 110,000 clones, about 82% being singletons. The sample comprised PBMCs. All receptors derive from a man aged 18 to 29 in good health and CMV-seronegative.

The chain joins TRBV5-8 to TRBJ2-7; possibly TRBD2 for D (6 bases). The CDR3 length is 15 residues. Trimming removed 4 bases from V and 9 bases from J, with 23 bases in between. Germline lookup yields CDR1 SGHTS and CDR2 YDEGEE. CDR3 coding DNA: TGTGCCAGCAGCCCCGGGACTGCAGCTTTATTAGGGCAGTACTTC. It encodes CASSPGTAALLGQYF.

V is TRBV5-1 and J is TRBJ2-5, with 11 positions matching TRBD2. The junction had 13 bases not matched to a gene; V was cut back by 4 bases and J by 5 bases. Germline CDR1 is SGHRS and CDR2 is YFSETQ. The CDR3 has 17 amino acids. In DNA, the CDR3 is TGCGCCAGCAGCATTTCTAGCGGGGGGCCCCGCCGGGAGACCCAGTACTTC. Its translation is CASSISSGGPRRETQYF. The full variable domain, in which reference TRBV5-1 and TRBJ2-5 provide the parts outside the CDR3, is KAGVTQTPRYLIKTRGQQVTLSCSPISGHRSVSWYQQTPGQGLQFLFEYFSETQRNKGNFPGRFSGRQFSNSRSEMNVSTLELGDSALYLCASSISSGGPRRETQYFGPGTRLLVL.

The J gene is TRBJ2-1, the V gene TRBV7-9; no definite D call. V lost 5 bases to trimming and J lost 5 bases, with 7 bases between them. The CDR3 runs 12 residues. Germline V lookup: CDR1 SEHNR, CDR2 FQNEAQ (reference sequence). DNA for the CDR3: TGTGCCAGCAGCGGGCCGGACAATGAGCAGTTCTTC. This codes for CASSGPDNEQFF.

The chain is built from TRBV5-4 and TRBJ2-7; TRBD1 matches 12 bases. The CDR3 is 15 residues long. The J segment lost 4 bases and the V segment lost 3 bases, leaving 5 bases of the junction unmatched. CDR1 SGHNT and CDR2 YYREEE come from the germline V gene (reference sequence). The CDR3 region is CASSSGDRGRYEQYF. The DNA for the CDR3 is TGTGCCAGCAGCTCGGGGGACAGGGGGCGATACGAGCAGTACTTC.

This sequence joins TRBV19 and TRBJ2-3, with TRBD1 identical over 7 bases. The ends lost 3 bases at V and 2 bases at J; junction bases unmatched: 5. The germline CDR1 and CDR2 sequences are LNHDA and SQIVND (reference sequence). CDR3 length equals 15 residues. CDR3 amino acids: CASSIQGDYTDTQYF. DNA of the CDR3: TGTGCCAGTAGTATCCAGGGGGATTACACAGATACGCAGTATTTT.

The V and J genes are TRBV6-6 and TRBJ1-1; D is ambiguous. The V and J ends lost 2 bases and 4 bases respectively, with 11 bases between them. The germline V gene has CDR1 MNHNY and CDR2 SVGAGI (reference sequence). CDR3 length: 14 amino acids. The CDR3 spells CASSYGGGPTEAFF. The CDR3 DNA is TGTGCCAGCAGTTACGGCGGAGGGCCCACTGAAGCTTTCTTT.

The genes are TRBV9 and TRBJ2-3; 10 nucleotides line up with TRBD2. Germline V gives CDR1 SGDLS, CDR2 YYNGEE. The CDR3 sequence is 16 residues long. Trimming cost V 0 bases and J 3 bases; bases outside gene matches: 4. In DNA, the CDR3 is TGTGCCAGCAGCGTAGCTAGCGGGGGAACTACAGATACGCAGTATTTT. This gives the protein CASSVASGGTTDTQYF.

The chain uses TRBV5-1 and TRBJ2-3; D is perhaps TRBD2 (6 bases). With 4 bases removed from V and 8 bases from J, the gap between germline ends came to 20 bases. Germline loops: CDR1 SGHRS, CDR2 YFSETQ. The CDR3 runs 15 residues. The CDR3 loop reads CASSLFGDGGSTQYF. CDR3 DNA sequence: TGCGCCAGCAGCCTCTTTGGGGACGGGGGATCTACGCAGTATTTT.

The J gene is TRBJ2-7, the V gene TRBV30; 10 nucleotides agree with TRBD1. V shed 5 bases and J 7 bases; nucleotides not matched to a gene: 14. This CDR3 spans 15 amino acids. Germline V gene data show CDR1 as GTSNPN and CDR2 as SVGIG (reference sequence). The CDR3, as DNA: TGTGCCTGGCACAACACCGGGACAGGGGATCGGGAGCAGTACTTC. This codes for CAWHNTGTGDREQYF.